The 26 T cell receptor beta chains below all came from one sample that was sequenced in a study of blood T cell repertoires in COVID-19. Method: immunoSEQ multiplex PCR; TCRdb's copy keeps in-frame clones and lacks some. Of some 340,000 clones listed, 90% to 95% are singletons. Material for sequencing was PBMCs or T cells enriched from blood (not recorded which). The source is a woman aged 25 to 45 who had been exposed to COVID-19.

The rearrangement links TRBV5-5 to TRBJ2-3, with 12 bases fitting TRBD2. Germline trimming cut 3 bases from V and 9 bases from J; bases unmatched to any gene: 14. The CDR3 is made up of 17 amino acids. Looked up from germline, CDR1 is SGHKS and CDR2 is YYEKEE (reference sequence). The CDR3, as DNA: TGTGCCAGCAGCTCAAAGACTAGCGGGGGCCCCGGGGTGACGCAGTATTTT. Its translation is CASSSKTSGGPGVTQYF. Based on the CDR3 plus reference TRBV5-5 and TRBJ2-3, the full variable domain is DAGVTQSPTHLIKTRGQQVTLRCSPISGHKSVSWYQQVLGQGPQFIFQYYEKEERGRGNFPDRFSARQFPNYSSELNVNALLLGDSALYLCASSSKTSGGPGVTQYFGPGTRLTVL.

V usage is TRBV4-3 and J usage is TRBJ2-7; possible D gene TRBD1, 6 bases. In germline, CDR1 is LGHNA, CDR2 YSLEER. V shed 2 bases and J shed 1 base, with 9 bases lying between them. The CDR3 loop spans 14 amino acids. For the CDR3, the DNA is TGCGCCAGCAGCCAATTACAGGGATCCTACGAGCAGTACTTC. Its translation: CASSQLQGSYEQYF.

The chain's CDR3 is CASRRTASNEKLFF. DNA for the CDR3: TGTGCCAGCAGGCGGACAGCCTCTAATGAAAAACTGTTTTTT. V and J are TRBV6-5 and TRBJ1-4; a possible D gene is TRBD1 (6 bases). The CDR3 covers 14 residues. Germline values: CDR1 MNHEY, CDR2 SVGAGI. Trimming stripped 6 bases from V and 3 bases from J, with 11 bases between.

V usage is TRBV6-2 or TRBV6-3 and J usage is TRBJ1-2; D remains ambiguous. Germline CDR1 MNHEY, CDR2 SVGEGT. The germline V and J ends were trimmed by 5 bases and 2 bases, with 9 bases remaining between them. The CDR3 has 13 residues. CDR3 sequence (DNA): TGTGCCAGCAGTCACAAGATGAACTATGGCTACACCTTC. This codes for CASSHKMNYGYTF.

The chain carries TRBV6-5 and TRBJ1-2; no reliable D call. This CDR3 has 13 residues. V was clipped by 6 bases and J by 5 bases, with 13 bases between them. Germline CDR1 reads MNHEY; CDR2 reads SVGAGI. The CDR3 nucleotides are TGTGCCAGCAGCCCCGCGGGGTCTTATGGCTACACCTTC. It specifies CASSPAGSYGYTF.

The chain carries TRBV2 and TRBJ1-6; D is uncertain. CDR3 length: 15 residues. Germline loops: CDR1 SNHLY, CDR2 FYNNEI. V shed 6 bases and J shed 3 bases, with 12 bases lying between them. The CDR3 DNA is TGTGCCAGCAGACCTGACCAGGTCTATAATTCACCCCTCCACTTT. Amino acid sequence: CASRPDQVYNSPLHF.

The chain recombines TRBV18 with TRBJ1-1; TRBD1 agrees at 9 bases. The junction had 6 bases not matched to a gene; V was cut back by 0 bases and J by 1 base. CDR3 length equals 17 residues. Germline V gene data show CDR1 as KGHSH and CDR2 as LQKENI. The CDR3, as DNA: TGTGCCAGCTCACCACCGGGACAGGGAGTGGGGAACACTGAAGCTTTCTTT. This codes for CASSPPGQGVGNTEAFF. The variable domain in full, completed from reference TRBV18 and TRBJ1-1, reads NAGVMQNPRHLVRRRGQEARLRCSPMKGHSHVYWYRQLPEEGLKFMVYLQKENIIDESGMPKERFSAEFPKEGPSILRIQQVVRGDSAAYFCASSPPGQGVGNTEAFFGQGTRLTVV.

The gene calls are TRBV19 and TRBJ1-5, with 9 nucleotides matching TRBD1. Trimming took 0 bases from V and 5 from J; bases not matched to a gene: 14. This CDR3 region has 19 residues. Germline lookup yields CDR1 LNHDA and CDR2 SQIVND (reference sequence). The CDR3 reads CASSIDLWSPGQGYQPQHF. CDR3 coding DNA: TGTGCCAGTAGTATAGATCTTTGGAGCCCGGGACAGGGTTATCAGCCCCAGCATTTT. Looking up the rest from reference TRBV19 and TRBJ1-5 gives the full variable domain: DGGITQSPKYLFRKEGQNVTLSCEQNLNHDAMYWYRQDPGQGLRLIYYSQIVNDFQKGDIAEGYSVSREKKESFPLTVTSAQKNPTAFYLCASSIDLWSPGQGYQPQHFGDGTRLSIL.

This clone showed up just once. The chain combines TRBV5-4 with TRBJ1-6; possibly TRBD1 for D (5 bases). CDR1 and CDR2 from the germline V gene are SGHNT and YYREEE (reference sequence). V lost 3 bases to trimming and J lost 4 bases, with 14 bases between them. CDR3 length: 16 residues. The CDR3 is CASSSRTRPYNSPLHF. The CDR3 region has the DNA TGTGCCAGCAGCTCCAGGACACGACCATATAATTCACCCCTCCACTTT.

This chain connects TRBV7-9 to TRBJ2-5; D might be TRBD2 (7 bases). The CDR3 runs 15 residues. V lost 6 bases, J lost 3 bases, and 17 bases lay in between. Germline-derived CDR1 and CDR2 are SEHNR and FQNEAQ (reference sequence). The CDR3 protein is CASRVLGGGEETQYF. The CDR3 region has the DNA TGTGCCAGCAGGGTCTTGGGCGGGGGCGAAGAGACCCAGTACTTC.

The J gene is TRBJ1-1, the V gene TRBV4-1; no reliable D call. CDR3 length: 15 amino acids. V dropped 2 bases and J dropped 0 bases, with 10 bases sitting between them. Germline CDR1 is MGHRA and CDR2 is YSYEKL. CDR3 protein: CASSQSRRVNTEAFF. DNA for the CDR3: TGCGCCAGCAGCCAATCCCGACGGGTGAACACTGAAGCTTTCTTT.

The chain recombines TRBV3-1 (or the pseudogene TRBV3-2) with TRBJ2-5; D might be TRBD2 (5 bases). The CDR3 contains 12 residues. Trimming cost V 2 bases and J 13 bases, with 14 bases left between them. Germline V gene sequence: CDR1 LGHDT, CDR2 YNNKEL (reference sequence). CDR3 region: CASSQFPGSGYF. CDR3 DNA: TGTGCCAGCAGCCAATTTCCGGGATCCGGGTACTTC.

J is TRBJ2-5 and V is TRBV9; possible D gene TRBD1, 5 bases. The CDR3 is 14 residues long. Trimming took 0 bases from V and 4 from J, leaving 10 bases between them. From germline, CDR1 is SGDLS and CDR2 YYNGEE. The CDR3 region is CASSVGRGLETQYF. Here the CDR3 DNA reads TGTGCCAGCAGCGTAGGAAGGGGTCTAGAGACCCAGTACTTC.

The chain combines TRBV5-1 with TRBJ1-2; 9 bases agree with TRBD1. The CDR3 contains 14 residues. V shed 1 base and J 7 bases; nucleotides not matched to a gene: 5. From germline, CDR1 is SGHRS and CDR2 YFSETQ. This chain's CDR3 is CASSLRGQGSGYTF. CDR3 DNA sequence: TGCGCCAGCAGCTTGCGGGGACAGGGATCTGGCTACACCTTC.

The V call is TRBV19, the J call TRBJ1-3, with a weak D call TRBD1 (5 bases). The CDR3 consists of 18 residues. Trimming took off 5 bases at V and 0 bases at J, with 20 bases between the two ends. Germline lookup yields CDR1 LNHDA and CDR2 SQIVND (reference sequence). The CDR3 DNA sequence: TGTGCCAGTAGTTCGCGGGACCGGGGGACCTTCTCTGGAAACACCATATATTTT. As protein: CASSSRDRGTFSGNTIYF.

V usage is TRBV4-2 and J usage is TRBJ1-5, with D hard to call. Germline V gene lookup returns CDR1 LGHNA and CDR2 YNFKEQ. Trimming left V 0 bases short and J 1 base short, with 7 bases between. The CDR3 sequence is 15 residues long. CDR3 DNA: TGTGCCAGCAGCCAAGAAGGCGGAAGCAATCAGCCCCAGCATTTT. It specifies CASSQEGGSNQPQHF.

The CDR3: CASSQWDRGINYGYTF. In nucleotides, the CDR3 is TGTGCCAGCAGCCAATGGGACAGGGGGATCAACTATGGCTACACCTTC. The chain uses TRBV3-1 (or the pseudogene TRBV3-2) and TRBJ1-2, with 11 bases identical to TRBD1. The CDR3 spans 16 residues. Germline V gene sequence: CDR1 LGHDT, CDR2 YNNKEL (reference sequence). V lost 2 bases to trimming and J lost 2 bases; unmatched junction nucleotides: 4.

This chain joins TRBV6-2 or TRBV6-3 and TRBJ1-5, with 7 bases identical to TRBD1. V lost 7 bases to trimming and J lost 7 bases; unmatched junction nucleotides: 10. CDR3 length: 14 amino acids. In germline, CDR1 is MNHEY, CDR2 SVGEGT. The CDR3: CASTPTGVQQPQHF. In DNA form, the CDR3 reads TGTGCCAGCACCCCTACAGGGGTTCAGCAGCCCCAGCATTTT.

In its sample, this clone was seen once. The chain employs TRBV5-1 and TRBJ2-2; no firm D call. CDR1 is SGHRS and CDR2 is YFSETQ in the germline V gene. The CDR3 is 15 residues long. Trimming left V 3 bases short and J 0 bases short, with 9 bases between. Written as DNA, the CDR3 is TGCGCCAGCAGCTCTTTCCTATCGAACACCGGGGAGCTGTTTTTT. It yields the protein CASSSFLSNTGELFF.

This clone was seen a few times. The chain links TRBV19 to TRBJ2-7, with TRBD1 identical over 9 bases. V lost 7 bases, J lost 6 bases, and 7 bases stayed unmatched. CDR1 and CDR2 (germline): LNHDA, SQIVND (reference sequence). CDR3 length equals 13 residues. This CDR3 is CASNRQGDGEQYF. The DNA for the CDR3 is TGTGCCAGTAATCGACAGGGGGACGGCGAGCAGTACTTC. Full variable domain (rest looked up from reference TRBV19 and TRBJ2-7): DGGITQSPKYLFRKEGQNVTLSCEQNLNHDAMYWYRQDPGQGLRLIYYSQIVNDFQKGDIAEGYSVSREKKESFPLTVTSAQKNPTAFYLCASNRQGDGEQYFGPGTRLTVT.

The V call is TRBV29-1, the J call TRBJ2-2; 9 bases agree with TRBD1. This CDR3 comprises 14 residues. Trimming at V came to 5 bases and at J to 4 bases, leaving 5 bases not matched to a gene. Germline CDR1 reads SQVTM; CDR2 reads ANQGSEA. CDR3 protein: CSVLGQGLTGELFF. The CDR3 DNA sequence: TGCAGCGTTCTGGGACAGGGTCTCACCGGGGAGCTGTTTTTT.

The rearrangement links TRBV27 to TRBJ1-1; TRBD1 is a possible D gene (6 bases). V gave up 2 bases and J gave up 3 bases, with 10 bases separating them. Germline-derived CDR1 and CDR2 are MNHEY and SMNVEV (reference sequence). The CDR3 spans 14 residues. CDR3 region: CASSLQGSDTEAFF. CDR3 nucleotides: TGTGCCAGCAGTTTACAGGGGAGTGACACTGAAGCTTTCTTT.

This clone was recorded a few times. In DNA form, the CDR3 reads TGCAGCGTCTCCCCCGACAGGAATTCACCCCTCCACTTT. Translating it yields CSVSPDRNSPLHF. This chain connects TRBV29-1 to TRBJ1-6, with a tentative D call TRBD1 (6 bases). The germline CDR1 and CDR2 sequences are SQVTM and ANQGSEA. Between the trimmed V and J ends, which lost 6 bases and 7 bases, there was a span of 13 bases. The CDR3 runs to 13 residues.

The chain has TRBV7-8 and TRBJ1-5; D gene uncertain. V dropped 1 base and J dropped 7 bases, with 5 bases sitting between them. CDR3 length equals 12 residues. Germline CDR1 is SGHVS and CDR2 is FQNEAQ. The CDR3 here is CASSLESQPQHF. As DNA, the CDR3 is TGTGCCAGCAGCTTAGAATCGCAGCCCCAGCATTTT.

This clone has more than one count but fewer than ten. The chain combines TRBV27 with TRBJ2-7, with a weak D call TRBD2 (6 bases). The CDR3 is made up of 16 amino acids. Germline CDR1 and CDR2: MNHEY and SMNVEV (reference sequence). Trimming shortened V by 4 bases and J by 2 bases, and 18 bases separated the two germline ends. CDR3 bases: TGTGCCAGCAGTTCTAGCGCAGGGCACGAAGCCTACGAGCAGTACTTC. Translating gives CASSSSAGHEAYEQYF.

This chain uses TRBV2 with TRBJ1-2; a possible D gene is TRBD1 (6 bases). In germline, CDR1 is SNHLY, CDR2 FYNNEI. CDR3 length equals 15 residues. The V end was cut by 7 bases, the J end by 1 base, with 16 bases between. The CDR3 sequence: CASTRRDTFNYGYTF. The CDR3 nucleotides are TGTGCCAGCACTCGCCGGGACACTTTTAACTATGGCTACACCTTC.